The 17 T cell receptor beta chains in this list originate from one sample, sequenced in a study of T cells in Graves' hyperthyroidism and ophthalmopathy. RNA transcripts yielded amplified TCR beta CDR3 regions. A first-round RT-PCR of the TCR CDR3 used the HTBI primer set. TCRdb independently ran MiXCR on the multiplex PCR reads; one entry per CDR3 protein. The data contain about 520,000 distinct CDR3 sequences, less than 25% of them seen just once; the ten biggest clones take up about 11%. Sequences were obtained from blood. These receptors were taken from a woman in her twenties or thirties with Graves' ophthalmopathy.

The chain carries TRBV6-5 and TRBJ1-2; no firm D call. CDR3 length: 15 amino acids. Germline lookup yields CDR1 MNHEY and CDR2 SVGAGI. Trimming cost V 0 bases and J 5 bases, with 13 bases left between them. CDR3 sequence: CASSYSGFSPYGYTF. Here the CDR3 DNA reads TGTGCCAGCAGTTACTCGGGGTTCTCCCCGTATGGCTACACCTTC.

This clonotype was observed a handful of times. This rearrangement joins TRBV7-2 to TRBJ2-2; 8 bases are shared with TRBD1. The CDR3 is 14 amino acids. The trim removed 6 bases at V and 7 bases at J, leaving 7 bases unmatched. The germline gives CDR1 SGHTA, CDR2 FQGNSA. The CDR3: CASSPQGAHGELFF. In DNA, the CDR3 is TGTGCCAGCAGTCCGCAGGGGGCGCACGGGGAGCTGTTTTTT.

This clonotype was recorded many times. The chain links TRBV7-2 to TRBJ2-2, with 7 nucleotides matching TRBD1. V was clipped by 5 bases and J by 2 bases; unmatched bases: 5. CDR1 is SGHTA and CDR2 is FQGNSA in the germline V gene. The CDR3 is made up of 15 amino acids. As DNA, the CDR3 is TGTGCCAGCAGCCTGGGACAGTTCAACACCGGGGAGCTGTTTTTT. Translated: CASSLGQFNTGELFF.

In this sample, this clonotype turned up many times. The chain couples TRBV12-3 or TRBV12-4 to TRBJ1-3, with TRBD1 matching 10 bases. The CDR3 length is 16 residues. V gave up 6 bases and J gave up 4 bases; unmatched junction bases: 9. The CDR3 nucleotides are TGTGCCAGCAGCTACAGACAGGGGGCCTTAGGAAACACCATATATTTT. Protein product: CASSYRQGALGNTIYF.

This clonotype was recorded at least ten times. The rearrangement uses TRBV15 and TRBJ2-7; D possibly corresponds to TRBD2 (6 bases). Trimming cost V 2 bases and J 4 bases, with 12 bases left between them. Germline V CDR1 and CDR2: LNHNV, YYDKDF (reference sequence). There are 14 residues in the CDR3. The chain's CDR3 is CATSRLGGMYEQYF. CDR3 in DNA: TGTGCCACCAGCAGATTGGGGGGAATGTACGAGCAGTACTTC.

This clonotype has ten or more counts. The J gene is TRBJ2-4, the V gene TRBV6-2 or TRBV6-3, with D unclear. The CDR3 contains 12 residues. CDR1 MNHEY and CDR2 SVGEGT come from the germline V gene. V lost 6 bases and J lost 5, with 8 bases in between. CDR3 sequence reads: CASSQTENIQYF. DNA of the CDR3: TGTGCCAGCAGCCAGACTGAAAACATTCAGTACTTC.

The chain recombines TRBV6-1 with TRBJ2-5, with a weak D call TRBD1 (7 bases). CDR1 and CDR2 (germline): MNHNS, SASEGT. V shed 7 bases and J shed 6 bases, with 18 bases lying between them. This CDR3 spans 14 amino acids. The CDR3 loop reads CASIGGGRLKTQYF. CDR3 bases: TGTGCCAGCATTGGAGGGGGCCGGTTGAAGACCCAGTACTTC.

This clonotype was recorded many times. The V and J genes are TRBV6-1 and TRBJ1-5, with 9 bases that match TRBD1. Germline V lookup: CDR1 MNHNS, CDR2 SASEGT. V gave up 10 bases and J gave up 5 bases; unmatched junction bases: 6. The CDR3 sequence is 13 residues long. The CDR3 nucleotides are TGTGCCACTTCGACAGGGGGTCATCAGCCCCAGCATTTT. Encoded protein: CATSTGGHQPQHF.

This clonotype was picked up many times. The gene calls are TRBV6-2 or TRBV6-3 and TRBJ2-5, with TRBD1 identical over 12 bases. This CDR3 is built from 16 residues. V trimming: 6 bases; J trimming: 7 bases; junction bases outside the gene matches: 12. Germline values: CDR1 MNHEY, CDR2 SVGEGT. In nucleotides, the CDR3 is TGTGCCAGCAGCGACTGGAGGGACAGGGGGCGGCGGACCCAGTACTTC. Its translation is CASSDWRDRGRRTQYF.

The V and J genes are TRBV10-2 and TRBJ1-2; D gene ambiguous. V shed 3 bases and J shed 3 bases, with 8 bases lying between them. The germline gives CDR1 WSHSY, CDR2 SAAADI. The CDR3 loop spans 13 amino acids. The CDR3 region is CASSDPGYYGYTF. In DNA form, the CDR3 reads TGCGCCAGCAGTGATCCGGGCTACTATGGCTACACCTTC.

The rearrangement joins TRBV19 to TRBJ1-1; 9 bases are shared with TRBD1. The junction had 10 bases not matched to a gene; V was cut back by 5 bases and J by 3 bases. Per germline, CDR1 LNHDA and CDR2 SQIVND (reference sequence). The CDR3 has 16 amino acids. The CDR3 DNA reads TGTGCCAGTAGTGTCACAGGGGGCAGGATACACACTGAAGCTTTCTTT. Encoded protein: CASSVTGGRIHTEAFF. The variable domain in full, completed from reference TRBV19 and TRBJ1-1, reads DGGITQSPKYLFRKEGQNVTLSCEQNLNHDAMYWYRQDPGQGLRLIYYSQIVNDFQKGDIAEGYSVSREKKESFPLTVTSAQKNPTAFYLCASSVTGGRIHTEAFFGQGTRLTVV.

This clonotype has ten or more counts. CDR3 nucleotide sequence: TGTGCCAGCAGTTTCTGGGGATCCACTGAAGCTTTCTTT. Its protein is CASSFWGSTEAFF. The rearrangement joins TRBV12-3 or TRBV12-4 to TRBJ1-1, with unresolved D. The CDR3 spans 13 residues. V lost 3 bases and J 4 bases, leaving 9 bases between the germline ends.

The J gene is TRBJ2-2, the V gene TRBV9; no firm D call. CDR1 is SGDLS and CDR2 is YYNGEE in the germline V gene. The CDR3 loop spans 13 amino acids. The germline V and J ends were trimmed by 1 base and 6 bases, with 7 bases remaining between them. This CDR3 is CASSVRWAGELFF. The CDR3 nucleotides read TGTGCCAGCAGCGTAAGGTGGGCCGGGGAGCTGTTTTTT.

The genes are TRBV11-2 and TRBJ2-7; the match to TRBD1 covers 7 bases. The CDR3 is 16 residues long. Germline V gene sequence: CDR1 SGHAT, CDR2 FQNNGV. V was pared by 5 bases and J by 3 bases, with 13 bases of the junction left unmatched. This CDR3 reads CASSRGSGQRLYEQYF. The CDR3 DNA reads TGTGCCAGCAGCCGTGGTTCGGGACAGCGCCTCTACGAGCAGTACTTC.

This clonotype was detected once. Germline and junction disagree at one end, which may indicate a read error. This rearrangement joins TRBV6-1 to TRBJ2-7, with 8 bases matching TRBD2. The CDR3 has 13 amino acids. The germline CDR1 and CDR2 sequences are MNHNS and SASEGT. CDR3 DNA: TGTGCCAGCGGTGACGGGGGGGCGTACGAGCAGTACTTC. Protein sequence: CASGDGGAYEQYF.

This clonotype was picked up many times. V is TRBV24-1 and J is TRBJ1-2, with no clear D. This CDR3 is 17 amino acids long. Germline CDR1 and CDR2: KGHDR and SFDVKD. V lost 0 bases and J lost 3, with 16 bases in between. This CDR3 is CATSDLLPPTEYYGYTF. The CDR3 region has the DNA TGTGCCACCAGTGATTTGTTACCCCCTACCGAATACTATGGCTACACCTTC.

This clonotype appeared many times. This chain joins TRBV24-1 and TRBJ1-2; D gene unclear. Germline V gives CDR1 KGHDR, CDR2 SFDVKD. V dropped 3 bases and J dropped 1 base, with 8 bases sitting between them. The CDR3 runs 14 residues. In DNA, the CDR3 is TGTGCCACCAGTGATCTAGAGGGTAACTATGGCTACACCTTC. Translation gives CATSDLEGNYGYTF.